The entry below describes one T cell receptor beta chain. No antigen is known for it. This sample stems from a study of T cell responses to AZD1222 COVID-19 vaccine. Regarding the study as a whole: None of the repertoires were sampled until the peak T cell response had passed. Vaccination with two AZD1222 doses was followed by a rise in Spike-specific TCR breadth and depth.

The table came from immunoSEQ multiplex PCR; TCRdb's copy has only in-frame clones and leaves some out. The sample includes about 70,000 clones, 84% of them seen just once. Germline lookup yields CDR1 MNHEY and CDR2 SVGEGT. The V end was cut by 7 bases, the J end by 6 bases, with 16 bases between. This CDR3 has 14 residues. This receptor was taken from an adult in good health. The sequencing used peripheral blood, collected on day 0 of AZD1222 vaccination. V gene TRBV6-2 or TRBV6-3 combines with J gene TRBJ1-5; D unresolved. CDR3 sequence (DNA): TGTGCCAGCACCCCCCATGAAGAGAGTCAGCCCCAGCATTTT. This sequence encodes CASTPHEESQPQHF.